Following are 27 T cell receptor beta chains from one sample sequenced in a study of T-cell memory formation after mild COVID-19. MiXCR was run by TCRdb on the 5' RACE reads, yielding one entry per CDR3 protein. This table has roughly 280,000 distinct CDR3 sequences, 15% to 20% appearing once. Sequencing input: PBMCs or a T cell subset sorted from them (not recorded which). These receptor sequences come from a man between 18 and 35 years old who had mild COVID-19 (a few samples of this study predate the infection). Cell type and time point are not known.

This clonotype has only a few counts. V usage is TRBV15 and J usage is TRBJ2-5; a possible D gene is TRBD2 (6 bases). Trimming removed 0 bases at V and 7 bases at J, with 6 bases between. Germline-derived CDR1 and CDR2 are LNHNV and YYDKDF (reference sequence). CDR3 size: 12 residues. The DNA for the CDR3 is TGTGCCACCAGCAGAGAGGGGGGGACCCAGTACTTC. Translated: CATSREGGTQYF.

The V gene is TRBV24-1, the J gene TRBJ1-2; the D gene is possibly TRBD1 (6 bases). V dropped 4 bases and J dropped 4 bases, with 15 bases sitting between them. CDR1 and CDR2 from the germline V gene are KGHDR and SFDVKD. This CDR3 is built from 15 residues. In DNA, the CDR3 is TGTGCCACCAGTGACCTATTCGGGGGCGTCTATGGCTACACCTTC. Translated, it gives CATSDLFGGVYGYTF.

This clonotype was seen only a few times. V and J are TRBV7-2 and TRBJ2-5; D not resolved. V was pared by 5 bases and J by 1 base, with 11 bases between. Germline lookup yields CDR1 SGHTA and CDR2 FQGNSA. The CDR3 covers 14 residues. The CDR3: CASSRSWGQETQYF. As DNA, the CDR3 is TGTGCCAGCAGCCGTTCGTGGGGCCAAGAGACCCAGTACTTC. The full variable domain, with the rest looked up from reference TRBV7-2 and TRBJ2-5, is GAGVSQSPSNKVTEKGKDVELRCDPISGHTALYWYRQSLGQGLEFLIYFQGNSAPDKSGLPSDRFSAERTGGSVSTLTIQRTQQEDSAVYLCASSRSWGQETQYFGPGTRLLVL.

This clonotype has at least ten counts. V gene TRBV9 combines with J gene TRBJ2-3; 14 bases line up with TRBD2. The CDR3 consists of 18 residues. Trimming took 3 bases from V and 2 from J; bases not matched to a gene: 8. Germline V gene sequence: CDR1 SGDLS, CDR2 YYNGEE. CDR3 amino acids: CASSAPGTSGGITDTQYF. CDR3 DNA sequence: TGTGCCAGCAGCGCCCCCGGGACTAGCGGGGGAATCACAGATACGCAGTATTTT.

This sequence joins TRBV5-1 and TRBJ2-3; D uncertain. The V end was cut by 2 bases, the J end by 2 bases, with 12 bases between. Germline CDR1 SGHRS, CDR2 YFSETQ. The length of the CDR3 is 15 residues. The CDR3 DNA is TGCGCCAGCAGCTTCAGCCCAACGAACACAGATACGCAGTATTTT. Residues: CASSFSPTNTDTQYF.

A few counts support this clonotype. DNA of the CDR3: TGTGCCACCAGCGCTGGTATGGGTTCGAACACCGGGGAGCTGTTTTTT. Residues: CATSAGMGSNTGELFF. The rearrangement links TRBV24-1 to TRBJ2-2; D remains unclear. Trimming cost V 7 bases and J 0 bases, with 14 bases left between them. Germline loops: CDR1 KGHDR, CDR2 SFDVKD. This CDR3 has 16 residues.

This sequence joins TRBV12-3 or TRBV12-4 and TRBJ2-5, with 12 bases lining up with TRBD2. The CDR3 consists of 16 residues. The trim removed 4 bases at V and 1 base at J, leaving 4 bases unmatched. The DNA for the CDR3 is TGTGCCAGCAGTTCCGGACTAGCGGGGATCCAAGAGACCCAGTACTTC. As protein: CASSSGLAGIQETQYF.

This clonotype was seen a few times. This chain links TRBV5-6 with TRBJ2-3; 12 bases line up with TRBD2. The junction had 7 bases not matched to a gene; V was cut back by 3 bases and J by 2 bases. Germline values: CDR1 SGHDT, CDR2 YYEEEE. CDR3 length: 17 residues. CDR3 protein: CASSSPTSGGLTDTQYF. The CDR3, as DNA: TGTGCCAGCAGCTCACCGACTAGCGGGGGCCTCACAGATACGCAGTATTTT.

In this sample, this clonotype turned up a few times. This chain links TRBV7-9 with TRBJ1-4; D gene uncertain. The germline gives CDR1 SEHNR, CDR2 FQNEAQ (reference sequence). The CDR3 runs 12 residues. The germline V and J ends were trimmed by 1 base and 6 bases, with 3 bases remaining between them. CDR3 residues: CASSLGDEKLFF. The CDR3 DNA is TGTGCCAGCAGCTTAGGGGATGAAAAACTGTTTTTT.

This clonotype was counted only a few times. This chain uses TRBV9 with TRBJ2-5; no definite D call. Trimming shortened V by 3 bases and J by 5 bases, and 11 bases separated the two germline ends. The V gene's germline CDR1 is SGDLS and CDR2 YYNGEE. The CDR3 extends over 13 amino acids. CDR3 residues: CASSDDGHETQYF. The DNA of the CDR3 is TGTGCCAGCAGCGACGACGGTCACGAGACCCAGTACTTC.

This clonotype occurred a few times. The rearrangement joins TRBV7-2 to TRBJ2-7; D possibly corresponds to TRBD1 (5 bases). V was pared by 5 bases and J by 1 base, with 12 bases between. In germline, CDR1 is SGHTA, CDR2 FQGNSA. The CDR3 extends over 14 amino acids. CDR3 residues: CASSPTVTSYEQYF. CDR3 nucleotide sequence: TGTGCCAGCAGCCCGACAGTGACTTCCTACGAGCAGTACTTC.

This rearrangement joins TRBV18 to TRBJ1-5, with TRBD1 matching 8 bases. This CDR3 region has 15 residues. Germline CDR1 and CDR2: KGHSH and LQKENI. V lost 0 bases to trimming and J lost 7 bases; unmatched junction nucleotides: 5. The CDR3 DNA sequence: TGTGCCAGCTCACCACCTGGTACAGGGGGACAGCCCCAGCATTTT. This translates into CASSPPGTGGQPQHF.

This clonotype was seen a single time. The chain couples TRBV9 to TRBJ1-2; 7 bases are a match to TRBD1. J was trimmed by 5 bases and V by 4 bases; bases with no gene match: 11. CDR1 and CDR2 from the germline V gene are SGDLS and YYNGEE. The CDR3 has 15 residues. CDR3 in DNA: TGTGCCAGCAGCATGGGTCCGGGACAGACGTATGGCTACACCTTC. Protein product: CASSMGPGQTYGYTF.

This clonotype was seen more than once but under ten times. The chain couples TRBV6-2 or TRBV6-3 to TRBJ2-1; D possibly matches TRBD1 or TRBD2 (5 bases each). From germline, CDR1 is MNHEY and CDR2 SVGEGT. The CDR3 loop spans 13 amino acids. V dropped 10 bases and J dropped 7 bases, with 17 bases sitting between them. The CDR3 region has the DNA TGTGCCACCCAAACTGGGGGAAGGAATGAGCAGTTCTTC. It codes for CATQTGGRNEQFF.

This clonotype has only a few counts. The chain combines TRBV11-2 with TRBJ2-5; the D gene is possibly TRBD1 (5 bases). V was pared by 0 bases and J by 5 bases, with 10 bases between. This CDR3 has 14 amino acids. Germline-derived CDR1 and CDR2 are SGHAT and FQNNGV. In DNA form, the CDR3 reads TGTGCCAGCAGCTTAGAAGCGAACAGGGAGACCCAGTACTTC. Translated, it gives CASSLEANRETQYF.

The V and J genes are TRBV5-1 and TRBJ1-1; TRBD1 matches 11 bases. V lost 6 bases and J lost 6; bases outside the gene matches: 7. CDR3 size: 14 residues. Germline-derived CDR1 and CDR2 are SGHRS and YFSETQ. The CDR3 DNA reads as TGCGCCAGCACTGTACGGACAGGGGGCTCTGAAGCTTTCTTT. Amino acids: CASTVRTGGSEAFF. Using reference TRBV5-1 and TRBJ1-1 for the parts outside the CDR3, the full variable domain is KAGVTQTPRYLIKTRGQQVTLSCSPISGHRSVSWYQQTPGQGLQFLFEYFSETQRNKGNFPGRFSGRQFSNSRSEMNVSTLELGDSALYLCASTVRTGGSEAFFGQGTRLTVV.

This clonotype was observed a handful of times. The V and J genes are TRBV4-2 and TRBJ2-2, with 9 bases that match TRBD2. V lost 5 bases to trimming and J lost 0 bases; unmatched junction nucleotides: 10. There are 18 residues in the CDR3. CDR1 is LGHNA and CDR2 is YNFKEQ in the germline V gene. CDR3 nucleotides: TGTGCCAGCAGCGGCCGGGTAGCGGGGGACCCGAACACCGGGGAGCTGTTTTTT. It codes for CASSGRVAGDPNTGELFF.

CDR3 sequence (DNA): TGTGCCATCAGCGAAAGGGGGGATACGCAGTATTTT. It encodes CAISERGDTQYF. The J gene is TRBJ2-3, the V gene TRBV10-3, with D perhaps TRBD1 (6 bases). This CDR3 spans 12 amino acids. Germline lookup yields CDR1 ENHRY and CDR2 SYGVKD. Trimming cost V 6 bases and J 6 bases, with 10 bases left between them.

The V gene is TRBV2, the J gene TRBJ2-2; no definite D call. Trimming stripped 4 bases from V and 6 bases from J, with 9 bases between. From germline, CDR1 is SNHLY and CDR2 FYNNEI. The CDR3 consists of 13 residues. The CDR3 is CASSGTSSGELFF. CDR3 DNA sequence: TGTGCCAGCAGTGGAACTTCCTCCGGGGAGCTGTTTTTT. Based on the CDR3 plus reference TRBV2 and TRBJ2-2, the full variable domain is EPEVTQTPSHQVTQMGQEVILRCVPISNHLYFYWYRQILGQKVEFLVSFYNNEISEKSEIFDDQFSVERPDGSNFTLKIRSTKLEDSAMYFCASSGTSSGELFFGEGSRLTVL.

This clonotype appeared a few times. This chain links TRBV12-3 or TRBV12-4 with TRBJ2-7; D ambiguous. The CDR3 consists of 13 residues. Trimming cost V 6 bases and J 5 bases, with 14 bases left between them. The CDR3 loop is CASSPSATHEQYV. The DNA for the CDR3 is TGTGCCAGCAGCCCATCCGCGACTCACGAGCAGTACGTC.

This clonotype has a handful of counts. The gene calls are TRBV7-2 and TRBJ1-1; the match to TRBD1 covers 10 bases. Trimming cost V 4 bases and J 3 bases; bases outside gene matches: 2. The germline gives CDR1 SGHTA, CDR2 FQGNSA. This CDR3 has 14 residues. Here the CDR3 reads CASSSTGGYTEAFF. The CDR3, as DNA: TGTGCCAGCAGCTCGACAGGGGGCTACACTGAAGCTTTCTTT.

This chain connects TRBV18 to TRBJ2-1; D possibly corresponds to TRBD1 (5 bases). Trimming left V 6 bases short and J 5 bases short, with 14 bases between. The germline V gene encodes CDR1 KGHSH and CDR2 LQKENI. The CDR3 runs to 14 residues. CDR3: CASSGWGRDNEQFF. The CDR3 DNA reads TGTGCCAGCTCCGGGTGGGGCCGCGACAATGAGCAGTTCTTC. Drawing the rest from reference TRBV18 and TRBJ2-1, the complete variable domain is NAGVMQNPRHLVRRRGQEARLRCSPMKGHSHVYWYRQLPEEGLKFMVYLQKENIIDESGMPKERFSAEFPKEGPSILRIQQVVRGDSAAYFCASSGWGRDNEQFFGPGTRLTVL.

CDR3: CASKAQGLDTQYF. The DNA of the CDR3 is TGTGCCAGCAAAGCACAGGGCTTAGATACGCAGTATTTT. The V call is TRBV2, the J call TRBJ2-3, with a tentative D call TRBD1 (6 bases). This CDR3 has 13 amino acids. Germline CDR1 is SNHLY and CDR2 is FYNNEI. With 7 bases removed from V and 5 bases from J, the gap between germline ends came to 13 bases.

This clonotype appeared a few times. The chain carries TRBV11-2 and TRBJ2-7; TRBD1 agrees at 11 bases. V shed 5 bases and J 0 bases; nucleotides not matched to a gene: 3. This CDR3 is 15 amino acids long. Germline values: CDR1 SGHAT, CDR2 FQNNGV. CDR3 nucleotide sequence: TGTGCCAGCAGCCCCGGGACAGGGGGCTCCTACGAGCAGTACGTC. This codes for CASSPGTGGSYEQYV.

CDR3 region: CASSPRTGTGILYVLTF. The DNA for the CDR3 is TGTGCCAGCTCACCCAGGACAGGGACTGGAATCCTCTACGTCCTGACTTTC. This sequence joins TRBV18 and TRBJ2-6; TRBD1 matches at 8 bases. J gave up 11 bases and V 3 bases, and 15 bases lay outside the gene matches. CDR3 length equals 17 residues. Per germline, CDR1 KGHSH and CDR2 LQKENI.

This clonotype was counted only a few times. CDR3 sequence (DNA): TGCGCCAGCAGCCGCCGTGGGGTTGGCTCCTACGAGCAGTACGTC. Translation: CASSRRGVGSYEQYV. The V gene is TRBV4-1, the J gene TRBJ2-7; D is unresolved. Germline CDR1 reads MGHRA; CDR2 reads YSYEKL. Trimming removed 4 bases at V and 0 bases at J, with 13 bases between. The CDR3 runs 15 residues.

This clonotype has only a few counts. V gene TRBV4-1 combines with J gene TRBJ2-7, with D perhaps assigned TRBD1 or TRBD2 (5 bases each). V gave up 1 base and J gave up 1 base, with 17 bases separating them. Germline loops: CDR1 MGHRA, CDR2 YSYEKL. The CDR3 runs 17 residues. In nucleotides, the CDR3 is TGCGCCAGCAGCCAAGTGTCGGGGCCGGGCCCTTCCTACGAGCAGTACTTC. Its translation: CASSQVSGPGPSYEQYF.